The present TCR beta chain was sequenced within a study of T cell repertoires in cytomegalovirus infection (dated by TCRdb to 2018 to 2020). Background on the whole study: The HLA type of each donor mattered for the analysis, because public TCR beta signatures pointed to carriage of CMV infection along with the matching HLA type. Results and caveats for the whole study, not just this receptor: In the ex vivo response, HLA-C-restricted CMV-specific TCR beta clonotypes were dominant, and in two of eight donors the single most frequent clonotype came from this HLA-C-restricted group. Carriers of CMV infection plus the relevant HLA type were discriminated by the cumulative frequency of public TCR beta family members in the study cohort and in an independent roughly 380-donor cohort.

Its CDR3 holds 12 amino acids, cysteine through phenylalanine. The entry retains the CDR3 DNA only, 36 bases that are in frame from base 1. Trimming costs V 6 bases and J 4 bases, and their ends lie 6 bases apart. Reading the germline V gene (reference sequence) gives CDR1 SEHNR and CDR2 FQNEAQ. This clonotype showed up many times. The antigen it binds to is not known. Qualities for individual bases were not recorded, and no much larger clone is one base off. Sequenced using an Illumina HiSeq 1500. TCRdb ran its own pipeline on the public reads, namely fastp trimming at Q25 and MiXCR clone calling, and kept in-frame beta chains. Every entry covers one CDR3 protein and lists the most common genes and DNA from its rows. This sample gives about 490,000 distinct CDR3 sequences in total; around 27% of them show up just once. The ten largest clones capture under 15% of the sample.

The TCR sequence derives from a human donor in good health (CMV status not recorded). Some clones in this sample may be carry-over from other donors' samples. Sequenced: PBMCs. The V gene is TRBV7-9 and the J gene is TRBJ2-2, with no confidently assigned D gene. CDR3 reads: CASSSSTGELFF. Read as DNA, the sequence is TGTGCCAGCAGTTCGTCCACCGGGGAGCTGTTTTTT.